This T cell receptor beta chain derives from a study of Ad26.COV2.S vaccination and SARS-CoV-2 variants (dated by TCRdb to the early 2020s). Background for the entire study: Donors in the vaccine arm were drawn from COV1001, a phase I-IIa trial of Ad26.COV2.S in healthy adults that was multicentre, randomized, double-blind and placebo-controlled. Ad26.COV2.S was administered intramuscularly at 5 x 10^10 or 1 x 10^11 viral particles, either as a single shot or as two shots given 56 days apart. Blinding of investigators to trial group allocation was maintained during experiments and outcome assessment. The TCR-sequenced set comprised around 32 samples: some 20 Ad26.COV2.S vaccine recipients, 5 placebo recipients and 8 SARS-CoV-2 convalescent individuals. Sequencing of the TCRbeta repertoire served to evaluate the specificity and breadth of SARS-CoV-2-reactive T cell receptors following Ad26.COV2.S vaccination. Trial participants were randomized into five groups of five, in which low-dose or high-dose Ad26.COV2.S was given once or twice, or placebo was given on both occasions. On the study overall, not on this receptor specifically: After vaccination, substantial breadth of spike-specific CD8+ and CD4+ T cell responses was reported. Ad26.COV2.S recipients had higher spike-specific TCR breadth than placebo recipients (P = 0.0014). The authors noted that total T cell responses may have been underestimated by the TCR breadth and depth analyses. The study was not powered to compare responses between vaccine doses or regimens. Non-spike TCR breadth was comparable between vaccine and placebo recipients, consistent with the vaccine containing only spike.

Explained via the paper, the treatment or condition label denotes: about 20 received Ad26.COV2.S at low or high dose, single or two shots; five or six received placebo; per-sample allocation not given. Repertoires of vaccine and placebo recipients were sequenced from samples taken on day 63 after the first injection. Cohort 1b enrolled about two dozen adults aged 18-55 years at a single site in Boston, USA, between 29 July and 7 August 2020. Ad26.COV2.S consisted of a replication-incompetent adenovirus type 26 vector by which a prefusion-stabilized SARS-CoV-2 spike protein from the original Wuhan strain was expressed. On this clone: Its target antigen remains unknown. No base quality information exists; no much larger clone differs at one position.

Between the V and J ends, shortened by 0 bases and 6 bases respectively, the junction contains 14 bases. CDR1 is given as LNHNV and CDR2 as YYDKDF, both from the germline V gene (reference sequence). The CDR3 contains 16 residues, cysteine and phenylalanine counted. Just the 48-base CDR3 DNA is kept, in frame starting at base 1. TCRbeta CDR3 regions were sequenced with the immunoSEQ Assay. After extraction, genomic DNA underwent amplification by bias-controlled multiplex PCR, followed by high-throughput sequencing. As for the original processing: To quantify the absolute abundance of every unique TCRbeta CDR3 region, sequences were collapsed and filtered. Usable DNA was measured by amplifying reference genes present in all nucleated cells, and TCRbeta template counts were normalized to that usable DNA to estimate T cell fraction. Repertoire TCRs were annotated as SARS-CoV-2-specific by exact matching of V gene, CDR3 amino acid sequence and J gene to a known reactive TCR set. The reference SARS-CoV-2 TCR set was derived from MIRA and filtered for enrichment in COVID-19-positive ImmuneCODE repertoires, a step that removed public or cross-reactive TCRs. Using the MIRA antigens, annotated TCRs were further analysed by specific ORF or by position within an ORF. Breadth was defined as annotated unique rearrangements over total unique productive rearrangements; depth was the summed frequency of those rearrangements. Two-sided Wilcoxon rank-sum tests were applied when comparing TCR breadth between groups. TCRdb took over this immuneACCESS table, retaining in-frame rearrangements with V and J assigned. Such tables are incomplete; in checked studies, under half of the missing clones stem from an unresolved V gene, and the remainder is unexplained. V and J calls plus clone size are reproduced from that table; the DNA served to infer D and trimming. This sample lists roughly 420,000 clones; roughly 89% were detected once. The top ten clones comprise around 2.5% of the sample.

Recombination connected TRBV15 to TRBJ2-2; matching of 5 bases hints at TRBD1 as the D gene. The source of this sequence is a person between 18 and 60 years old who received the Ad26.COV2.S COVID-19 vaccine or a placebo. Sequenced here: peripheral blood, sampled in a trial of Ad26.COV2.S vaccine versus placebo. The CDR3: CATSRDREVYAGELFF. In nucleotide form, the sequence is TGTGCCACCAGCAGAGACAGGGAAGTCTACGCCGGGGAGCTGTTTTTT.